Each of the 22 T cell receptor beta chains below was sequenced from the same sample in a study of cytomegalovirus exposure and HLA in healthy donors. Clones were sequenced by immunoSEQ multiplex PCR, and TCRdb holds only the in-frame ones, with some missing. Among 150,000 or so clones listed, 86% were seen once. Specimen: PBMCs. Receptors were obtained from a young man in good health and CMV-seropositive.

The rearrangement joins TRBV11-2 to TRBJ1-1; weak D call: TRBD1 (5 bases). V lost 7 bases to trimming and J lost 0 bases, with 12 bases between them. Germline CDR1 SGHAT, CDR2 FQNNGV. The CDR3 is 14 residues long. The CDR3 sequence is CASTSGFMNTEAFF. The DNA for the CDR3 is TGTGCCAGCACATCAGGGTTCATGAACACTGAAGCTTTCTTT. The full variable domain, with the rest looked up from reference TRBV11-2 and TRBJ1-1, is EAGVAQSPRYKIIEKRQSVAFWCNPISGHATLYWYQQILGQGPKLLIQFQNNGVVDDSQLPKDRFSAERLKGVDSTLKIQPAKLEDSAVYLCASTSGFMNTEAFFGQGTRLTVV.

CDR3 protein: CASSDTGGRGYTF. CDR3 in DNA: TGTGCCAGCTCAGATACAGGGGGCCGAGGCTACACCTTC. The chain uses TRBV18 and TRBJ1-2; 9 nucleotides match TRBD1. The CDR3 covers 13 residues. Germline-derived CDR1 and CDR2 are KGHSH and LQKENI. Germline trimming cut 5 bases from V and 8 bases from J; bases unmatched to any gene: 6.

This clone came up once. CDR3 nucleotides: TGTGCCAGCAGCCGTAGCATGAACACTGAAGCTTTCTTT. Its protein product is CASSRSMNTEAFF. The gene calls are TRBV9 and TRBJ1-1; D is ambiguous. The CDR3 has 13 residues. From germline, CDR1 is SGDLS and CDR2 YYNGEE. V was trimmed by 4 bases and J by 0 bases, leaving 7 bases between them.

The CDR3 here is CAWSPGTSGPYEQYF. The CDR3 DNA reads TGTGCCTGGAGTCCCGGGACTAGCGGACCCTACGAGCAGTACTTC. V usage is TRBV30 and J usage is TRBJ2-7, with 11 bases fitting TRBD2. V was pared by 2 bases and J by 2 bases, with 5 bases of the junction left unmatched. CDR1 is GTSNPN and CDR2 is SVGIG in the germline V gene (reference sequence). The CDR3 is 15 amino acids.

The rearrangement joins TRBV4-3 to TRBJ1-2; D may be TRBD1 (5 bases). Trimming removed 0 bases from V and 4 bases from J, with 18 bases in between. Germline loops: CDR1 LGHNA, CDR2 YSLEER. The CDR3 runs to 17 residues. The CDR3 is CASSQDLRQSLPYGYTF. The CDR3 coding sequence is TGCGCCAGCAGCCAAGATCTGAGACAGTCGCTTCCCTATGGCTACACCTTC.

This chain uses TRBV10-1 with TRBJ1-5, with 8 bases matching TRBD1. This CDR3 has 17 amino acids. Germline lookup yields CDR1 WNHNN and CDR2 SYGVQD (reference sequence). The V segment lost 2 bases and the J segment 0 bases; nucleotides outside the gene matches: 6. The CDR3 sequence: CASSEGQGEDSNQPQHF. CDR3 in DNA: TGCGCCAGCAGTGAGGGACAGGGTGAGGATAGCAATCAGCCCCAGCATTTT.

This chain links TRBV19 with TRBJ2-3; D is unresolved. Trimming removed 0 bases from V and 6 bases from J, with 7 bases in between. The CDR3 runs to 13 residues. Looked up from germline, CDR1 is LNHDA and CDR2 is SQIVND (reference sequence). CDR3 loop: CASSIDLPDTQYF. The CDR3 DNA is TGTGCCAGTAGTATAGATCTTCCGGATACGCAGTATTTT.

CDR3 bases: TGTGCCAGCAGCAAATCACAGGGAGGGTACGAGCAGTACTTC. Protein product: CASSKSQGGYEQYF. This chain joins TRBV28 and TRBJ2-7, with D possibly being TRBD2 (7 bases). The CDR3 totals 14 residues. Trimming removed 6 bases at V and 4 bases at J, with 16 bases between. Germline CDR1 and CDR2: MDHEN and SYDVKM.

The V and J genes are TRBV30 and TRBJ1-5; TRBD1 matches at 7 bases. This CDR3 comprises 16 residues. Trimming at V came to 4 bases and at J to 0 bases, leaving 9 bases not matched to a gene. CDR1 GTSNPN and CDR2 SVGIG come from the germline V gene (reference sequence). CDR3 bases: TGTGCCTGGACTCCGACAGGGCGCGGTAGCAATCAGCCCCAGCATTTT. Its translation is CAWTPTGRGSNQPQHF. Drawing the rest from reference TRBV30 and TRBJ1-5, the complete variable domain is SQTIHQWPATLVQPVGSPLSLECTVEGTSNPNLYWYRQAAGRGLQLLFYSVGIGQISSEVPQNLSASRPQDRQFILSSKKLLLSDSGFYLCAWTPTGRGSNQPQHFGDGTRLSIL.

In this sample, this clone turned up once. The chain joins TRBV5-6 to TRBJ1-4; D is uncertain. Trimming shortened V by 4 bases and J by 7 bases, and 14 bases separated the two germline ends. Germline CDR1 and CDR2: SGHDT and YYEEEE. The CDR3 is 14 amino acids. The CDR3 reads CASSLGRKGEKLFF. The CDR3, as DNA: TGTGCCAGCAGCCTGGGCAGGAAAGGTGAAAAACTGTTTTTT.

The rearrangement uses TRBV5-6 and TRBJ2-2, with TRBD2 matching over 15 bases. V shed 4 bases and J 6 bases; nucleotides not matched to a gene: 10. The CDR3 is made up of 18 amino acids. Germline V CDR1 and CDR2: SGHDT, YYEEEE. CDR3 nucleotide sequence: TGTGCCAGCAGCCGTGGACTAGCGGGAGGGGGTTTCGCCGGGGAGCTGTTTTTT. Its protein product is CASSRGLAGGGFAGELFF.

There are a few counts of this clone. This chain joins TRBV5-1 and TRBJ2-2; TRBD2 aligns across 10 bases. This CDR3 has 14 residues. V dropped 9 bases and J dropped 3; count of bases not matched to a gene: 5. Germline V gene data show CDR1 as SGHRS and CDR2 as YFSETQ. The CDR3 loop is CATKRGGYTGELFF. The CDR3 DNA reads as TGCGCCACCAAGCGGGGGGGTTACACCGGGGAGCTGTTTTTT.

This chain uses TRBV7-2 with TRBJ1-5; the D is unclear. V gave up 5 bases and J gave up 5 bases, with 10 bases separating them. Germline V CDR1 and CDR2: SGHTA, FQGNSA. This CDR3 is built from 13 residues. CDR3 DNA: TGTGCCAGCAGCCTTAGGAGGGATCAGCCCCAGCATTTT. This encodes CASSLRRDQPQHF.

The chain links TRBV27 to TRBJ1-1; D ambiguous. This CDR3 is built from 13 residues. The germline gives CDR1 MNHEY, CDR2 SMNVEV (reference sequence). The germline V and J ends were trimmed by 8 bases and 0 bases, with 10 bases remaining between them. CDR3 amino acids: CASGEGLNTEAFF. The CDR3 DNA reads as TGTGCCAGCGGGGAGGGTCTGAACACTGAAGCTTTCTTT.

The chain couples TRBV2 to TRBJ1-1; D call uncertain. Trimming took 7 bases from V and 6 from J, leaving 12 bases between them. The CDR3 runs to 12 residues. Germline V gene sequence: CDR1 SNHLY, CDR2 FYNNEI. The CDR3 here is CASIQREAEAFF. CDR3 nucleotide sequence: TGTGCCAGCATCCAGAGAGAGGCTGAAGCTTTCTTT. Complete variable domain (other parts from reference TRBV2 and TRBJ1-1): EPEVTQTPSHQVTQMGQEVILRCVPISNHLYFYWYRQILGQKVEFLVSFYNNEISEKSEIFDDQFSVERPDGSNFTLKIRSTKLEDSAMYFCASIQREAEAFFGQGTRLTVV.

CDR3 in DNA: TGCGCCAGCACGACAGGGGCGAACTACGAGCAGTACTTC. Amino acids: CASTTGANYEQYF. The rearrangement uses TRBV5-1 and TRBJ2-7; 8 bases fit TRBD1. The CDR3 is made up of 13 amino acids. The V segment lost 6 bases and the J segment 3 bases; nucleotides outside the gene matches: 5. Germline V gene lookup returns CDR1 SGHRS and CDR2 YFSETQ.

As regards this clone: The junction and the germline gene differ at one end; a read error may be behind it. The sample holds other DNA sequences that translate to the same CDR3. V usage is TRBV4-3 and J usage is TRBJ2-7; D call uncertain. Germline assignment: CDR1 LGHNA and CDR2 YSLEER. CDR3 length: 13 amino acids. The chain's CDR3 is CASSQAPSYEQYF. The CDR3 DNA sequence: TGCGCCAGTAGCCAAGCTCCCTCCTACGAGCAGTACTTC.

V and J are TRBV29-1 and TRBJ1-5; D gene ambiguous. The CDR3 contains 12 residues. In germline, CDR1 is SQVTM, CDR2 ANQGSEA. V was trimmed by 7 bases and J by 0 bases, leaving 7 bases between them. CDR3: CSAQDSNQPQHF. CDR3 DNA sequence: TGCAGCGCCCAGGATAGCAATCAGCCCCAGCATTTT.

V gene TRBV4-3 combines with J gene TRBJ2-7; 11 bases fit TRBD2. CDR1 and CDR2 from the germline V gene are LGHNA and YSLEER. The CDR3 totals 15 residues. V lost 4 bases, J lost 6 bases, and 8 bases stayed unmatched. CDR3 nucleotide sequence: TGCGCCAGCAGCCCATACACTAGCGGGAGAGGCGAGCAGTACTTC. Residues: CASSPYTSGRGEQYF.

This chain joins TRBV11-1 and TRBJ1-1, with unresolved D. This CDR3 region has 15 residues. Trimming stripped 10 bases from V and 5 bases from J, with 23 bases between. Germline CDR1 is SGHAT and CDR2 is FQDESV (reference sequence). The DNA for the CDR3 is TGTGCCAACCCTCCCTTGGGCACAGAACGAACTGAAGCTTTCTTT. It is translated as CANPPLGTERTEAFF.

The chain recombines TRBV4-2 with TRBJ2-2, with D tentatively TRBD2 (5 bases). Trimming left V 4 bases short and J 7 bases short, with 19 bases between. CDR3 length: 16 residues. The germline gives CDR1 LGHNA, CDR2 YNFKEQ. This chain's CDR3 is CASSLGRGLDVGELFF. The CDR3 DNA sequence: TGTGCCAGCAGCCTCGGTCGAGGACTGGACGTCGGGGAGCTGTTTTTT.

The chain joins TRBV27 to TRBJ1-5, with a tentative D call TRBD1 (6 bases). V was trimmed by 8 bases and J by 4 bases, leaving 15 bases between them. Germline assignment: CDR1 MNHEY and CDR2 SMNVEV (reference sequence). This CDR3 is built from 14 residues. The CDR3 nucleotides are TGTGCCAGCCGAGGGGGGGCGCTGAATCAGCCCCAGCATTTT. Translation: CASRGGALNQPQHF.